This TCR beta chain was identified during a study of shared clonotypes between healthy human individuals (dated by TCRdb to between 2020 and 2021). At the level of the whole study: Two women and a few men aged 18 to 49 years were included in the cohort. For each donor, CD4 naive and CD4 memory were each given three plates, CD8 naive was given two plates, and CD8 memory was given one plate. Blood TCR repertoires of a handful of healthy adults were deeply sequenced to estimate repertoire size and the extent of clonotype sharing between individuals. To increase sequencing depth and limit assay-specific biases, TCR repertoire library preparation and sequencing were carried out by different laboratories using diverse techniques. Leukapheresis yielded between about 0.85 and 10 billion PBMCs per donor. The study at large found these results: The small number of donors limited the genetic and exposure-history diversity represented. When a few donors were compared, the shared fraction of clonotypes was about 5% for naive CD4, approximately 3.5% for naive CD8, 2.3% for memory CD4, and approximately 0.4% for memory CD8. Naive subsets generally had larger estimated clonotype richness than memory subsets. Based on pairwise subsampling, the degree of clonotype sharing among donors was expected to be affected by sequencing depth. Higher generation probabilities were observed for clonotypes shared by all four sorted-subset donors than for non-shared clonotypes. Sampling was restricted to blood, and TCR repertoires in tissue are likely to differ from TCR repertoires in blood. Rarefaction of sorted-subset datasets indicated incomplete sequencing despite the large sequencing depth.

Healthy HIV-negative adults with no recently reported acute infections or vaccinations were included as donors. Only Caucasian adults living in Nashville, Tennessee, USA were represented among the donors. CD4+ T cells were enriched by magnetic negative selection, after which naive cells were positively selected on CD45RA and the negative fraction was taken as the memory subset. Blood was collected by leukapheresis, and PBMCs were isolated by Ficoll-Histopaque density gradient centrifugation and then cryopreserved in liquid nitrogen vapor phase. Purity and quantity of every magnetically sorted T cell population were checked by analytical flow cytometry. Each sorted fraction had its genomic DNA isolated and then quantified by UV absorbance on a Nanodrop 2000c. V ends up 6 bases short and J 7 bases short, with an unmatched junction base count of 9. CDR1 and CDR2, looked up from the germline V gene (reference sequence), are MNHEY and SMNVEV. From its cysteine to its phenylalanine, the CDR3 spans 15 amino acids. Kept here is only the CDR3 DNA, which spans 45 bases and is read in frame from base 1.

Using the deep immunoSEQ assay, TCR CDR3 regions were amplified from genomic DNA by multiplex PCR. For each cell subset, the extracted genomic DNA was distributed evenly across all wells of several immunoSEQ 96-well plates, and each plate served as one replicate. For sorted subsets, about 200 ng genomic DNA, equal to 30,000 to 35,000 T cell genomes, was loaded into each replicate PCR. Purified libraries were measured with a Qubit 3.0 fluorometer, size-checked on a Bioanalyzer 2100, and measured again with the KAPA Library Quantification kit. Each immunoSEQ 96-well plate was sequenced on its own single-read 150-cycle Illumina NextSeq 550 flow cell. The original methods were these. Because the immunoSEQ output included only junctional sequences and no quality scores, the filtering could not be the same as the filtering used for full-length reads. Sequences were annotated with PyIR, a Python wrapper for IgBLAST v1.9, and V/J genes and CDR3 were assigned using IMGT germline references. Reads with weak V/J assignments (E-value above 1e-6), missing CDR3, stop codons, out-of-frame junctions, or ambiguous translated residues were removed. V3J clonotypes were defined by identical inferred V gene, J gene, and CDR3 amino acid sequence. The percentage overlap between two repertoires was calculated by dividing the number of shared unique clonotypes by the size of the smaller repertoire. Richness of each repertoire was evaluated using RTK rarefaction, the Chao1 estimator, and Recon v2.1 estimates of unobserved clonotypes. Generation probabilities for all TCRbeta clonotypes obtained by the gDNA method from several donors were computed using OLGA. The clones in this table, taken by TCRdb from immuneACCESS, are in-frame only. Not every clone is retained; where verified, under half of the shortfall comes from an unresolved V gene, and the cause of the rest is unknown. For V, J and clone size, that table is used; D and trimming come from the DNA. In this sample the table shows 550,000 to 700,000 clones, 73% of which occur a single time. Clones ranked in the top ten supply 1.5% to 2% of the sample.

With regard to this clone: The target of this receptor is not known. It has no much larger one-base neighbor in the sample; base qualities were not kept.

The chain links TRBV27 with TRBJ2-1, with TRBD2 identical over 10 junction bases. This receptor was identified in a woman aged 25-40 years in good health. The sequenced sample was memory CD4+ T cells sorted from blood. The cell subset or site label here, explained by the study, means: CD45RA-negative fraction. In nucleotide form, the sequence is TGTGCCAGCAGGAGGGAGCGGGAGGGGTATAATGAGCAGTTCTTC. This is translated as CASRREREGYNEQFF.